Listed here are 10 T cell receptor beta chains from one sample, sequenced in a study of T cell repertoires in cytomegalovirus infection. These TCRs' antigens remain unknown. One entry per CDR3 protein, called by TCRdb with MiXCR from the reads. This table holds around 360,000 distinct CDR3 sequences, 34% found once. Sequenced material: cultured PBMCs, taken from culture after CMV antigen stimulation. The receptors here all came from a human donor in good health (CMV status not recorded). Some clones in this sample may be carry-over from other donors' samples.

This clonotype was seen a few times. The CDR3 bases are TGTGCCTGGAGTGTTTCAGGGGGCTATGGCTACACCTTC. It translates to CAWSVSGGYGYTF. The chain carries TRBV30 and TRBJ1-2; 7 nucleotides agree with TRBD1. V shed 0 bases and J 4 bases; nucleotides not matched to a gene: 2. CDR3 length equals 13 residues. The germline V gene has CDR1 GTSNPN and CDR2 SVGIG (reference sequence).

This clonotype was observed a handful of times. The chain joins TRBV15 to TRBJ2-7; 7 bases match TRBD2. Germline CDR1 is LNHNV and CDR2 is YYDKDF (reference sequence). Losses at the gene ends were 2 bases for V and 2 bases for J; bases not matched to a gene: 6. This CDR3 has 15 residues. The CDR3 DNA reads TGTGCCACCAGCAGATTGCCGGGACTAACCTACGAGCAGTACGTC. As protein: CATSRLPGLTYEQYV.

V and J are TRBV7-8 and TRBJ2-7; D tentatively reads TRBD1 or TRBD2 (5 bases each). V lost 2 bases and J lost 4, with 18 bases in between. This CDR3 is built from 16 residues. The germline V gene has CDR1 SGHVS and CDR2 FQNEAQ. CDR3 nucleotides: TGTGCCAGCAGCTTAACCCGGGCAGGGCGAGGGTACGAGCAGTACGTC. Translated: CASSLTRAGRGYEQYV.

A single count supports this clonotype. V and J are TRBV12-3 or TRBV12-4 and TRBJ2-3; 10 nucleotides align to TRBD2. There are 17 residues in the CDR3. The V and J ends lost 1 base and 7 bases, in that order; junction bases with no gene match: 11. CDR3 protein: CASSLGPSGSVWYTQYF. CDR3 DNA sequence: TGTGCCAGCAGTTTAGGGCCTAGCGGGAGTGTATGGTATACGCAGTATTTT.

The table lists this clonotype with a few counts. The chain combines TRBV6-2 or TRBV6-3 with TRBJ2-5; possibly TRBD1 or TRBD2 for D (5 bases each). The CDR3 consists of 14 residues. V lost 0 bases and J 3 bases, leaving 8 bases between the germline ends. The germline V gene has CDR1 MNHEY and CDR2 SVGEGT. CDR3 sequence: CASSYSGVKETQYF. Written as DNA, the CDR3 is TGTGCCAGCAGTTACTCGGGGGTAAAAGAGACCCAGTACTTC.

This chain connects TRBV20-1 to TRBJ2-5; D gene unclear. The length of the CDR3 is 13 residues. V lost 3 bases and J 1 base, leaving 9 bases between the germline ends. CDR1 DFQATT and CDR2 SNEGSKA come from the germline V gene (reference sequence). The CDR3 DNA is TGCAGTGCTAGTGACGATACCCAAGAGACCCAGTACTTC. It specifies CSASDDTQETQYF.

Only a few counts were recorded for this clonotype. CDR3 nucleotides: TGTGCCATCAGTAAGGGACAACTCTACGAGCAGTACGTC. This encodes CAISKGQLYEQYV. The chain uses TRBV10-3 and TRBJ2-7; the D gene is possibly TRBD1 (6 bases). Germline assignment: CDR1 ENHRY and CDR2 SYGVKD. V lost 5 bases and J lost 3, with 11 bases in between. CDR3 length: 13 residues.

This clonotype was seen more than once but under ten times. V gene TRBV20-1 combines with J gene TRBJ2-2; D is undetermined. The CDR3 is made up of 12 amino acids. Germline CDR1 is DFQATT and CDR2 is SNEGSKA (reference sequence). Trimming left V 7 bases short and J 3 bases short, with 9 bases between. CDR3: CSGFGYTGELFF. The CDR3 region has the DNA TGCAGTGGTTTTGGATACACCGGGGAGCTGTTTTTT.

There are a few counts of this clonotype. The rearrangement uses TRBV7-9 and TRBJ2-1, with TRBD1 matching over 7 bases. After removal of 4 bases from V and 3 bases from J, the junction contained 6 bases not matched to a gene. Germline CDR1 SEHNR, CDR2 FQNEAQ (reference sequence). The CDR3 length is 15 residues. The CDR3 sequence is CASSWDSYYYNEQFF. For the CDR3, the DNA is TGTGCCAGCAGCTGGGACAGCTATTACTACAATGAGCAGTTCTTC.

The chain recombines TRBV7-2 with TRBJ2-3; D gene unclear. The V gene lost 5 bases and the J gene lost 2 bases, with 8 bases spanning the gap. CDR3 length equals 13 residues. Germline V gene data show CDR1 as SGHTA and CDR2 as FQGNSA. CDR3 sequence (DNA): TGTGCCAGCAGCGCTCTTTACACAGATACGCAGTATTTT. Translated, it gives CASSALYTDTQYF.